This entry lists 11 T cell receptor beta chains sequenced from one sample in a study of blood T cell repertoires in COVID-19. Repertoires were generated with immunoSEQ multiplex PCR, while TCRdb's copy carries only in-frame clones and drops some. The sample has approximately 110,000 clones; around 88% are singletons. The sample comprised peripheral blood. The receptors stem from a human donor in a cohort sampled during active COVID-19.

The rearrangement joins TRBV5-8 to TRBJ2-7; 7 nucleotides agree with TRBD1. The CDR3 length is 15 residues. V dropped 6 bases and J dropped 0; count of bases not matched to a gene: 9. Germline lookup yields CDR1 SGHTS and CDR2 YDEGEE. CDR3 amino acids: CASTPQGVSSYEQYF. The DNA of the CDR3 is TGTGCCAGCACCCCCCAGGGGGTTAGCTCCTACGAGCAGTACTTC.

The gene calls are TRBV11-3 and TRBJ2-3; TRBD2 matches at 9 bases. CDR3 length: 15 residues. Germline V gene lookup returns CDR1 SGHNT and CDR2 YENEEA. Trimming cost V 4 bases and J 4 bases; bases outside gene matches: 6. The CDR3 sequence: CASSSSGGMADTQYF. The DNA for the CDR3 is TGTGCCAGCAGCTCAAGCGGGGGGATGGCAGATACGCAGTATTTT.

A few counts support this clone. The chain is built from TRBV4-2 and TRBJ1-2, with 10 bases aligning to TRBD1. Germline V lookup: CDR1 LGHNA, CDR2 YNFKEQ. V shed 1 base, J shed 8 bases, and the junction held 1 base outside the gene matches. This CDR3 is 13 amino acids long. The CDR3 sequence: CASSQGQGAGYTF. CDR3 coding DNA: TGTGCCAGCAGCCAAGGACAGGGGGCGGGCTACACCTTC.

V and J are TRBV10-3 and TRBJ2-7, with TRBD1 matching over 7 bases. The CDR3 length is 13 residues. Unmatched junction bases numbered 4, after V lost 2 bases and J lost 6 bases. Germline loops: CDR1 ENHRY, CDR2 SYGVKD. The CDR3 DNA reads TGTGCCATCAGTGAGGGACAGGCCTTCGAGCAGTACTTC. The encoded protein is CAISEGQAFEQYF.

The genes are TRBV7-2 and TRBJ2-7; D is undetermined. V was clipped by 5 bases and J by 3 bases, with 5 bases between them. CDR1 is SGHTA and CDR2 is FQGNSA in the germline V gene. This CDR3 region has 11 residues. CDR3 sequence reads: CASSQLYEQYF. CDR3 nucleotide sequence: TGTGCCAGCAGCCAACTCTACGAGCAGTACTTC.

The CDR3 DNA reads as TGCGCCAGCAGCTATGAGACTAGCGGAGAGAACACCGGGGAGCTGTTTTTT. Its protein product is CASSYETSGENTGELFF. The chain uses TRBV23-1 and TRBJ2-2; 9 positions agree with TRBD2. TRBV23-1 counts as an open reading frame of uncertain function. V lost 6 bases and J lost 1; bases outside the gene matches: 9. The CDR3 sequence is 17 residues long.

The CDR3 loop is CASSPGGTEAFF. The CDR3 bases are TGTGCCAGCAGCCCCGGGGGAACTGAAGCTTTCTTT. The gene calls are TRBV11-2 and TRBJ1-1; a possible D gene is TRBD1 (5 bases). There are 12 residues in the CDR3. CDR1 is SGHAT, CDR2 FQNNGV, per germline. Trimming stripped 5 bases from V and 5 bases from J, with 9 bases between.

The CDR3 region is CASSPGTGGISPLHF. DNA of the CDR3: TGTGCCAGCTCACCGGGGACAGGTGGAATTTCACCCCTCCACTTT. The chain uses TRBV18 and TRBJ1-6; 8 nucleotides agree with TRBD1. Per the germline V gene, CDR1 is KGHSH and CDR2 is LQKENI. The CDR3 has 15 residues. The trim removed 3 bases at V and 9 bases at J, leaving 7 bases unmatched.

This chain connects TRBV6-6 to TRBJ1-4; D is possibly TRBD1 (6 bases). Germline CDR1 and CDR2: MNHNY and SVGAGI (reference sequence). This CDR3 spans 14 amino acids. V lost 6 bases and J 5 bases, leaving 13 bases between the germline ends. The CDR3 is CASSHGQRNEKLFF. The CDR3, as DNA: TGTGCCAGCAGCCACGGACAGCGAAATGAAAAACTGTTTTTT.

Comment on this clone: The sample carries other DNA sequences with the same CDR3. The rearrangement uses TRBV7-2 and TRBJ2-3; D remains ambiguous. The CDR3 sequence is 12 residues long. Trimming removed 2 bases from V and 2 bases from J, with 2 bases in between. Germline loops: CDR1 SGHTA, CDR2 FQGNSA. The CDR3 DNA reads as TGTGCCAGCAGCTTATACACAGATACGCAGTATTTT. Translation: CASSLYTDTQYF.

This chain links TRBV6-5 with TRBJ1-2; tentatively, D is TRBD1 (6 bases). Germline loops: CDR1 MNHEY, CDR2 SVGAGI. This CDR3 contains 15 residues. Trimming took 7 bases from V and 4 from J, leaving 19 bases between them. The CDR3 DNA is TGTGCCAGCACCTCCGGGATACTGGGGGCCTATGGCTACACCTTC. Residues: CASTSGILGAYGYTF.